Described below is a single T cell receptor (beta chain) sequence and its context. Its antigen is undetermined. On the basis of clinical symptoms, serum thyroxine and TRAb, thyroid ultrasound and orbital computed tomography, diagnoses were made. What was amplified from RNA transcripts were TCR beta CDR3 regions. When the TCR CDR3 underwent first-round RT-PCR, the HTBI primer set was used. TCRdb ran MiXCR on the multiplex PCR reads and lists one entry per CDR3 protein. This sample carries approximately 560,000 distinct CDR3 sequences, more than 45% of them seen once, and the ten largest clones take 8% to 8.5%. This CDR3 region has 16 residues. The germline V gene encodes CDR1 SGHVS and CDR2 FNYEAQ. Germline trimming cut 5 bases from V and 0 bases from J; bases unmatched to any gene: 4. The data were obtained in a study of T cells in Graves' hyperthyroidism and ophthalmopathy. Whole-study results and caveats: Ophthalmopathy and stable hyperthyroidism were separated by a 13 V-J model. Ophthalmopathy onset followed model prediction by a median about six months.

The specimen was peripheral blood or thyroid tissue (not recorded which). The clonotype comes from a woman between 18 and 30 years old with Graves' hyperthyroidism. The chain recombines TRBV7-6 with TRBJ1-3; 10 bases align to TRBD1. Written as DNA, the CDR3 is TGTGCCAGCAGCACGACAGGGGGCCTCTCTGGAAACACCATATATTTT. This encodes CASSTTGGLSGNTIYF. The whole variable domain, filled in from reference TRBV7-6 and TRBJ1-3, reads GAGVSQSPRYKVTKRGQDVALRCDPISGHVSLYWYRQALGQGPEFLTYFNYEAQQDKSGLPNDRFSAERPEGSISTLTIQRTEQRDSAMYRCASSTTGGLSGNTIYFGEGSWLTVV.